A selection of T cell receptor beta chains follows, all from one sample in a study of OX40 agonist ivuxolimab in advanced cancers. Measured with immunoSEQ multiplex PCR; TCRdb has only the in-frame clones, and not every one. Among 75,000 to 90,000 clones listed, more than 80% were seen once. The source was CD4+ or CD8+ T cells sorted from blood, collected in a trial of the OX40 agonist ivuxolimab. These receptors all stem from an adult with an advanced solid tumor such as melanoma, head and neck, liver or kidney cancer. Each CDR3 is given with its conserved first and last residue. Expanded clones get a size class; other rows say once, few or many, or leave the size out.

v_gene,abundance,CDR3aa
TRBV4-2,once,CASSQGWRQGVGEQYF
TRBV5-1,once,CASSLVTSGGAESYEQYF
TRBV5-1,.,CASSSTGVQETQYF
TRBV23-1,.,CASSPLAAIPYEQYF
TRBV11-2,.,CASSPRGGYGYTF
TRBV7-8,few,CASSLLRVNTEAFF
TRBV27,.,CASSFGADPRGETQYF
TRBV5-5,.,CASSLTGTEQYF
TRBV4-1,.,CASSQADGGNGELFF
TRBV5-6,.,CASSLGSFRSDNF
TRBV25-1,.,CASRSTLSGNTIYF
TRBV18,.,CASSPQGRLNTEAFF
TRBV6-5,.,CASRPVDSGTGELFF
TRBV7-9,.,CASSLSSGGSLLANEQFF
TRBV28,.,CASSPTGLGRGGYTF
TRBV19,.,CASSPGYSIYYEQYF
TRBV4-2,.,CASSSRQGPQPQHF
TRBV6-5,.,CASSFRQGGRSIQYF
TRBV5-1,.,CASSLVGRGNSPLHF
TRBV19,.,CASSMFGRAGELFF
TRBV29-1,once,CSVEGTAAYEQYF
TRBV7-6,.,CASSRFRNTQYF
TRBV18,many,CASSPTRDTYNEQFF
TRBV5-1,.,CASSLGDRADTEAFF
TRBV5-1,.,CASSLGSYLQETQYF
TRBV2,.,CASSVEGASGNTIYF
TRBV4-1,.,CASSQGVAGPDTQYF
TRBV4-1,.,CASSLFRGPNADTQYF
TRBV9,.,CASSVAAGTSYEQYF
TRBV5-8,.,CASSPEVYQETQYF
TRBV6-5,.,CASSYSGGGGDTQYF
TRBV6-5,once,CASSKREGRGEQFF
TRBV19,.,CASSSDRWNTEAFF
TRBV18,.,CASSPTQGDSPLHF
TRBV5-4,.,CASSFESLNSPLHF
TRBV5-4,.,CASSSDSNQPQHF
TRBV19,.,CASSVRDSNQPQHF
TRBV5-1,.,CASSFGSLLGDTQYF
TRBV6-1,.,CASSEPYTGELFF
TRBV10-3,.,CAISALDGYGYTF
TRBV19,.,CASARTGNEAFF
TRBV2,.,CASHERVGTDTQYF
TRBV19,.,CASRPGQGLYEQYF
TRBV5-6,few,CASSDGPSTDTQYF
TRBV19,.,CASSISWGNYGYTF
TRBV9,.,CASSVEPGGSGNTIYF
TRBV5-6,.,CASSLAYYEQYF